The rows below give T cell receptor beta chains drawn from one sample of a study of HIV-infected patients and healthy controls. TCRdb re-called the 5' RACE reads through MiXCR, storing one row per CDR3 protein. The table has about 64,000 distinct CDR3 sequences, under 25% seen once. Sequencing was done on a sample of CD4+ T cells from blood. Receptor source: a human donor in good health. Each CDR3 is given with its conserved first and last residue. The D gene is left open where the match is weak. Only some rows state a clone size, as once, few, many or a class for expanded clones.

>TRBD2|TRBV11-2|TRBJ2-3|few
TGTGCCAGCAGCCCCGGACTAGCGGCAGATACGCAGTATTTT
CASSPGLAADTQYF
>.|TRBV20-1|TRBJ2-2|.
TGCAGTGCTAGAGATCGTGTTCGGGCGACCGGGGAGCTGTTTTTT
CSARDRVRATGELFF
>.|TRBV20-1|TRBJ2-1|few
TGCAGTGTTAGAACAGGGTACAATGAGCAGTTCTTC
CSVRTGYNEQFF
>TRBD2|TRBV27|TRBJ2-1|few
TGTGCCAGCAGTTCGTACTCTAGCGGGAATGAGCAGTTCTTC
CASSSYSSGNEQFF
>.|TRBV12-3/TRBV12-4|TRBJ1-1|.
TGTGCCAGCAGTCCCCTCCGGAGCGCCAGGAACACTGAAGCTTTCTTT
CASSPLRSARNTEAFF
>TRBD2|TRBV5-6|TRBJ2-3|.
TGTGCCAGCAGCTTGGCTTCGACTAGCGGTTATACTAGCACAGATACGCAGTATTTT
CASSLASTSGYTSTDTQYF
>.|TRBV4-3|TRBJ1-5|many
TGCGCCAGCAGCCAAGAATGGCGGGGGGATCAGCCCCAGCATTTT
CASSQEWRGDQPQHF
>.|TRBV28|TRBJ2-7|few
TGTGCCAGCACTTCCATTAACTACGAGCAGTACTTC
CASTSINYEQYF
>.|TRBV5-1|TRBJ1-4|many
TGCGCCAGCGCTCTGGATAAACCCGAAAAACTGTTTTTT
CASALDKPEKLFF
>.|TRBV30|TRBJ1-5|.
TGTGCCTGGAGGGCAACCATTGATCAGCCCCAGCATTTT
CAWRATIDQPQHF
>TRBD1|TRBV7-3|TRBJ2-1|.
TGTGCCAGCAGCTCAACAGGGGGTACTTACAATGAGCAGTTCTTC
CASSSTGGTYNEQFF
>.|TRBV5-1|TRBJ2-7|many
TGCGCCAGCAGCCAGGACAGCTACGAGCAGTACTTC
CASSQDSYEQYF
>.|TRBV12-3/TRBV12-4|TRBJ2-1|few
TGTGCCAGCAGTCCCCTTTATATAGCCTACAATGAGCAGTTCTTC
CASSPLYIAYNEQFF
>.|TRBV7-7|TRBJ2-2|many
TGTGCTAGCAGCTCCACAATGGGGGCCGGGGAGCTGTTTTTT
CASSSTMGAGELFF
>.|TRBV3-1|TRBJ2-7|few
TGTGCCAGCAGCCAAGCGCAGGCCTACGAGCAGTACTTC
CASSQAQAYEQYF
>TRBD2|TRBV7-2|TRBJ2-1|.
TGTGCCAGCAGCGGAGGGACTAGCGGGGCCTCCTACAATGAGCAGTTCTTC
CASSGGTSGASYNEQFF
>.|TRBV6-9|TRBJ1-3|.
TGTGCCAGCAGTCTTAGAATAGGAAACACCATATATTTT
CASSLRIGNTIYF
>.|TRBV7-2|TRBJ1-2|many
TGTGCCAGCAGCTTATCAGCTCGAGGGAACAACTATGGCTACACCTTC
CASSLSARGNNYGYTF
>.|TRBV2|TRBJ1-6|many
TGTGCCAGCAGTGAAAATCAGGGTTATAATTCACCCCTCCACTTT
CASSENQGYNSPLHF
>.|TRBV12-3/TRBV12-4|TRBJ2-3|.
TGTGCCAGCAGGCCGGGAACTAGCACAGATACGCAGTATTTT
CASRPGTSTDTQYF
>.|TRBV20-1|TRBJ1-1|few
TGCAGTGCTAGAGGGGGGGCGAACACTGAAGCTTTCTTT
CSARGGANTEAFF
>TRBD2|TRBV27|TRBJ2-1|many
TGTGCCAGCAGTTTTCTAGCGGGTAAAGCTAATGAGCAGTTCTTC
CASSFLAGKANEQFF
>.|TRBV29-1|TRBJ2-7|.
TGCAGCGTTGCCCCACGGACGGTAAGCTCCGAGCAGTACTTC
CSVAPRTVSSEQYF
>.|TRBV6-1|TRBJ1-1|many
TGTGCCAGCAGTGTACCAGGACGGCCCGAAGCTTTCTTT
CASSVPGRPEAFF
>.|TRBV12-3/TRBV12-4|TRBJ1-1|few
TGTGCCAGCAGTTTCTTCGACAGACCTAACACTGAAGCTTTCTTT
CASSFFDRPNTEAFF
>.|TRBV29-1|TRBJ1-5|few
TGCAGCGTCTCTCAGGGTGCGGGCAATCAGCCCCAGCATTTT
CSVSQGAGNQPQHF
>.|TRBV10-3|TRBJ1-2|many
TGTGCCATCAGTGGAGGGCCTCCTAACTATGGCTACACCTTC
CAISGGPPNYGYTF
>TRBD1|TRBV11-2|TRBJ2-1|many
TGTGCCAGCAGCCGGACCGCCCCACAGGGGGTCGGATACAATGAGCAGTTCTTC
CASSRTAPQGVGYNEQFF
>.|TRBV28|TRBJ2-4|.
TGTGCCAGCAGTGCGACAGGTGACCTCAAAAACATTCAGTACTTC
CASSATGDLKNIQYF
>.|TRBV7-9|TRBJ1-4|many
TGTGCCAGCTCACCACAGGGCGGTACTAATGAAAAACTGTTTTTT
CASSPQGGTNEKLFF
>TRBD2|TRBV29-1|TRBJ2-5|.
TGCAGCGTTGAGGGGACTAGCGGCAGTTGGACCCAGTACTTC
CSVEGTSGSWTQYF
>.|TRBV7-2|TRBJ1-6|.
TGTGCCAGCCTGGCGGGTTCCAATTCACCCCTCCACTTT
CASLAGSNSPLHF
>TRBD1|TRBV7-2|TRBJ2-3|few
TGTGCCAGCAGCTTAAGGGGGCTTGGCACAGATACGCAGTATTTT
CASSLRGLGTDTQYF